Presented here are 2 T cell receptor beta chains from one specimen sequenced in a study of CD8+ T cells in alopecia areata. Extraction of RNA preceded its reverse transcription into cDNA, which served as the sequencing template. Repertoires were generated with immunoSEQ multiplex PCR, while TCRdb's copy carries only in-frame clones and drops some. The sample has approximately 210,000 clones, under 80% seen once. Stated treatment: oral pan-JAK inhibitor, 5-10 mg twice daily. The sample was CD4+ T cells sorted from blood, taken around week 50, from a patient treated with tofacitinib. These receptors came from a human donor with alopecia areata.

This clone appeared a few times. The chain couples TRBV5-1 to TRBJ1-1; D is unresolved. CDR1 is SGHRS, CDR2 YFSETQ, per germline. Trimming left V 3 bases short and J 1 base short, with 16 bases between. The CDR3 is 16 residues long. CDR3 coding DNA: TGCGCCAGCAGCTCTGGAGGGCAGCTAAGGAACACTGAAGCTTTCTTT. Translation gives CASSSGGQLRNTEAFF. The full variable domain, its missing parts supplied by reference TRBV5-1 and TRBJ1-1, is KAGVTQTPRYLIKTRGQQVTLSCSPISGHRSVSWYQQTPGQGLQFLFEYFSETQRNKGNFPGRFSGRQFSNSRSEMNVSTLELGDSALYLCASSSGGQLRNTEAFFGQGTRLTVV.

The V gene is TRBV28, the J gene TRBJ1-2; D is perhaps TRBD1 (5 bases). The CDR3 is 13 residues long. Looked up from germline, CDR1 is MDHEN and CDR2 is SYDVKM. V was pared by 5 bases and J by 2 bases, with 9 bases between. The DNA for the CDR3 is TGTGCCAGCAGTCTGGACATGAACTATGGCTACACCTTC. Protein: CASSLDMNYGYTF.